This T cell receptor beta chain was found in a study of T cell responses to AZD1222 COVID-19 vaccine. This table comes from immunoSEQ multiplex PCR, and its TCRdb copy is limited to in-frame clones, with some not included. The sample consists of about 130,000 clones, over 75% of them appearing once. V lost 9 bases, J lost 4 bases, and 15 bases lay in between. The CDR3 totals 13 residues. Per germline, CDR1 LNHDA and CDR2 SQIVND (reference sequence). The receptor comes from an adult who received the MenACWY meningococcal vaccine as a control. This rearrangement joins TRBV19 to TRBJ1-1, with D unresolved. Sample: peripheral blood, taken 28 days after the second dose of the MenACWY control vaccine. For the CDR3, the DNA is TGTGCCAGCTCGGACTTTCTTGTCACTGAAGCTTTCTTT. It is translated as CASSDFLVTEAFF.